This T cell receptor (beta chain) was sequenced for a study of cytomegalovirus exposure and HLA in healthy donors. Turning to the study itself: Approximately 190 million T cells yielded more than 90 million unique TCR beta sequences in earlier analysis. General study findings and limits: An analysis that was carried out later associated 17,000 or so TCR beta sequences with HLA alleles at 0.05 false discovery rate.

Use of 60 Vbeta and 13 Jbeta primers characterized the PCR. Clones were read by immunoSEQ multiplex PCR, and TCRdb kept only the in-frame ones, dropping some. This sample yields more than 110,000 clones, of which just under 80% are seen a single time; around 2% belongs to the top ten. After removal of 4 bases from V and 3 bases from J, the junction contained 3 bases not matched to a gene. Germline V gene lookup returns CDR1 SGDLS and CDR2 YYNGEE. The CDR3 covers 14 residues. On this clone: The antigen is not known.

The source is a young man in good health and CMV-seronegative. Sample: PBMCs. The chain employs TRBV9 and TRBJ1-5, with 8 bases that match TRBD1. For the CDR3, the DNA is TGTGCCAGCAGCCCGGGACAGGACAATCAGCCCCAGCATTTT. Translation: CASSPGQDNQPQHF.